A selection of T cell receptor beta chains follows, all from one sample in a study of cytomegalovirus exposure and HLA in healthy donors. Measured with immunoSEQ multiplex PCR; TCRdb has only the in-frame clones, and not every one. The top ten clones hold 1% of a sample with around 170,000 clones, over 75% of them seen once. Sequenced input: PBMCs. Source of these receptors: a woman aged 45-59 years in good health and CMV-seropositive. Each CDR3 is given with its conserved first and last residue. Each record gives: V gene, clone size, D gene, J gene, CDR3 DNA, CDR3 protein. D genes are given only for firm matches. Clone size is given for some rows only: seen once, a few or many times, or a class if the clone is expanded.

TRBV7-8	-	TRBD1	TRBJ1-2	TGTGCCAGCAGCTTCATGACAGGGGGCCTCAGTGGCTACACCTTC	CASSFMTGGLSGYTF
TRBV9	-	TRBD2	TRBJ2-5	TGTGCCAGCAGCGGAATAGCGGGAGGGCCAGAGACCCAGTACTTC	CASSGIAGGPETQYF
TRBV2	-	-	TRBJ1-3	TGTGCCAGCAGCGGGGGGACCTCTGGAAACACCATATATTTT	CASSGGTSGNTIYF
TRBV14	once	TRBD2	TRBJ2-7	TGTGCCAGCAGCCAAGCCGGAGGAGGGGGTCGACTAGCGGGACGCTACCAGCAGTACTTC	CASSQAGGGGRLAGRYQQYF
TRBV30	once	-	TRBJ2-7	TGTGCCTGGAGCGCAGGGTTCAGTAGTTACTTC	CAWSAGFSSYF
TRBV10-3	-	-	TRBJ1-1	TGTGCCATCAGAAAGGGGGTTGGGACTGAAGCTTTCTTT	CAIRKGVGTEAFF
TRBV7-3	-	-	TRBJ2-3	TGTGCCAGCAGCTTCGGGCGGGGCACAGATACGCAGTATTTT	CASSFGRGTDTQYF
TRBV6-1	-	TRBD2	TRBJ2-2	TGTGCCAGCAGTATGGGACTACCGAACACCGGGGAGCTGTTTTTT	CASSMGLPNTGELFF
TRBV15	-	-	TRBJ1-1	TGTGCCACCAGCAGAGATGTCGGCAGGTTGGCTTTCTTT	CATSRDVGRLAFF
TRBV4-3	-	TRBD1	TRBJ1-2	TGCGCCAGCAGCCAAGAAAGGGGGCTAGGAGGCTACACCTTC	CASSQERGLGGYTF
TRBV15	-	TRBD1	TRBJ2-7	TGTGCCACCAGCAGAGATGGGACAGGGATCTACGAGCAGTACTTC	CATSRDGTGIYEQYF
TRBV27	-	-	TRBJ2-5	TGTGCCAGCAGTTTCTCCCAGCGGATGGACGAGACCCAGTACTTC	CASSFSQRMDETQYF
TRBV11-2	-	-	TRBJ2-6	TGTGCCAGCAGCTTTCCAGGATCTGGGGCCAACGTCCTGACTTTC	CASSFPGSGANVLTF
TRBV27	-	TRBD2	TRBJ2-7	TGTGCCAGCAGTCCCCGGGGACTACTCTACGAGCAGTACTTC	CASSPRGLLYEQYF
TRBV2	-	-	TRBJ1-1	TGTGCCAGCAGTGCGGCGGACACTGAAGCTTTCTTT	CASSAADTEAFF
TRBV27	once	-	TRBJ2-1	TGTGCCAGCAGTTCAATGGGCGTCGACAATGAGCAGTTCTTC	CASSSMGVDNEQFF
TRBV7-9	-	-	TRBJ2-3	TGTGCCAGCAGCTTACTAGGAGATACGCAGTATTTT	CASSLLGDTQYF
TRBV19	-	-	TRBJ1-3	TGTGCCAGTACCCGGGGTGGCTCTGGAAACACCATATATTTT	CASTRGGSGNTIYF
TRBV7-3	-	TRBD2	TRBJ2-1	TGTGCCAGCAGCTTAGGGGGGAGGGCCTACAATGAGCAGTTCTTC	CASSLGGRAYNEQFF
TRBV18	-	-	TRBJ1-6	TGTGCCAGCTCACGGAGACAGGATTCACCCCTCCACTTT	CASSRRQDSPLHF
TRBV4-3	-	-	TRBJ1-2	TGCGCCAGCAGCCAAGCATTGGGCCAGAACTATGGCTACACCTTC	CASSQALGQNYGYTF
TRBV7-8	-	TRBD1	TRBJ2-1	TGTGCCAGCAGCTTCTCAGGGGGCTCCTACAATGAGCAGTTCTTC	CASSFSGGSYNEQFF
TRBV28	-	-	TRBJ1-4	TGTGCCAGCAGCTCCGCGCCATATAAACTGTTTTTT	CASSSAPYKLFF
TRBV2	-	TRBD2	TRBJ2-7	TGTGCCAAGCGGGACTACACCTACGAGCAGTACTTC	CAKRDYTYEQYF
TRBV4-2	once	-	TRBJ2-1	TGTGCCAGCAGCCAAGAGGAGGGCCGGGATGAGCAGTTCTTC	CASSQEEGRDEQFF
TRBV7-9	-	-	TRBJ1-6	TGTGCCAGCAGCCCGAGACAGGCCCCAAATTCACCCCTCCACTTT	CASSPRQAPNSPLHF
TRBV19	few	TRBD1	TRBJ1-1	TGTGCCAGTAGCCCGGACAGGGGGCTGACTGAAGCTTTCTTT	CASSPDRGLTEAFF
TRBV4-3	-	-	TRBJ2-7	TGCGCCAGCAGCCAAGATCAGCGGTCTACCTACGAGCAGTACTTC	CASSQDQRSTYEQYF
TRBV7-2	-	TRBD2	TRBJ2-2	TGTGCCAGCAGCTTAGAGCGGGAGGGCCTGGACACCGGGGAGCTGTTTTTT	CASSLEREGLDTGELFF
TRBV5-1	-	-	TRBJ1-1	TGCGCCAGCAGCCCCGCCGGGGGGCCCACTGAAGCTTTCTTT	CASSPAGGPTEAFF
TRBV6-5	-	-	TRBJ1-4	TGTGCCAGCAGTTACCGGGGTTCTAATGAAAAACTGTTTTTT	CASSYRGSNEKLFF
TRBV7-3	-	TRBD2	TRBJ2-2	TGTGCCAGCAGCCCCCGACTAGCGGGGACCGGGGAGCTGTTTTTT	CASSPRLAGTGELFF
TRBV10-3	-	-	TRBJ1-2	TGTGCCACCGGGACGGGGGACGGCTACACCTTC	CATGTGDGYTF
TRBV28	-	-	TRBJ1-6	TGTGCCAGCAGCACCTTGATTCTCAGGGCCGCAGCCCTCCACTTT	CASSTLILRAAALHF
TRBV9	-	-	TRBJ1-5	TGTGCCAGCAGCGGAGGGGGTAGCAATCAGCCCCAGCATTTT	CASSGGGSNQPQHF
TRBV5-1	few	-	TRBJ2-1	TGCGCCAGCGCAGGGTTTTTGTCCTCCAATGAGCAGTTCTTC	CASAGFLSSNEQFF
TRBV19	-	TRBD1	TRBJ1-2	TGTGCCAGTAGCCCAGGGGGTGGCTATGGCTACACCTTC	CASSPGGGYGYTF
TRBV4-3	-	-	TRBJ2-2	TGCGCCAGCAGCCAAGGATCGGCAGGAATTTACACCGGGGAGCTGTTTTTT	CASSQGSAGIYTGELFF
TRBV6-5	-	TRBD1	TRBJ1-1	TGTGCCAGCAGTTACTCCGGACAGGGCGACACTGAAGCTTTCTTT	CASSYSGQGDTEAFF
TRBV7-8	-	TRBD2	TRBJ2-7	TGTGCCAGCAGCCAGACTAGCGGGAGGCCCTACGAGCAGTACTTC	CASSQTSGRPYEQYF
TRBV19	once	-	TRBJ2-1	TGTGCCAGTAGCCCTTTCCTACCGGGATTTTCCTACAATGAGCAGTTCTTC	CASSPFLPGFSYNEQFF
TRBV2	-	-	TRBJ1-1	TGTGCCAGCAAGGCAGGTTACACTGAAGCTTTCTTT	CASKAGYTEAFF
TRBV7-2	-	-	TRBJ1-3	TGTGCCAGCACCTCCGTGGTACTGGACACCATATATTTT	CASTSVVLDTIYF